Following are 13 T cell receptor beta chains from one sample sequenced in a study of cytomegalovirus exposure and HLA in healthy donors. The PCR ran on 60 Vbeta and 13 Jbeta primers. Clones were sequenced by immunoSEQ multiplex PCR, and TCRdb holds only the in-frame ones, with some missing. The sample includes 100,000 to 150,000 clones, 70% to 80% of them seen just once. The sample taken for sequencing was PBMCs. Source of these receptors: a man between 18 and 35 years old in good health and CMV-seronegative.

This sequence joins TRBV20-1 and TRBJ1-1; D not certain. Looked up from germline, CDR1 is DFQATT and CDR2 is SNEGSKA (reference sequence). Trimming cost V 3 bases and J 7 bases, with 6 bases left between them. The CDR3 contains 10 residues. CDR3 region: CSARAVEAFF. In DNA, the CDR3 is TGCAGTGCTAGGGCGGTTGAAGCTTTCTTT.

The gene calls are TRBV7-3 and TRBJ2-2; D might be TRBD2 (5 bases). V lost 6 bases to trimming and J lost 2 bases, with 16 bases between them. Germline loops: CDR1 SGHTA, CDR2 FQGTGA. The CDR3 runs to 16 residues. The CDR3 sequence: CASSYDFSGNTGELFF. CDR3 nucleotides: TGTGCCAGCAGTTATGACTTCAGCGGAAACACCGGGGAGCTGTTTTTT.

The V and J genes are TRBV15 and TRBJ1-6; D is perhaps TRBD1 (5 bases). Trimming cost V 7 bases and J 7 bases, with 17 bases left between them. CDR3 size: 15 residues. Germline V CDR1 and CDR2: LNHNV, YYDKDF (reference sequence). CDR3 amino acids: CATNKQDSLNSPLHF. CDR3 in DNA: TGTGCCACCAACAAACAGGATTCCTTAAATTCACCCCTCCACTTT.

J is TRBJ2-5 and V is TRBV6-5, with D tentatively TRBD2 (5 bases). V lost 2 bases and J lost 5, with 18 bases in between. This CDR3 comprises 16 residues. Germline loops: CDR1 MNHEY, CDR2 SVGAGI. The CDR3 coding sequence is TGTGCCAGCAGTTACCCAAAGTCCTCGGGCGGGGAGACCCAGTACTTC. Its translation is CASSYPKSSGGETQYF.

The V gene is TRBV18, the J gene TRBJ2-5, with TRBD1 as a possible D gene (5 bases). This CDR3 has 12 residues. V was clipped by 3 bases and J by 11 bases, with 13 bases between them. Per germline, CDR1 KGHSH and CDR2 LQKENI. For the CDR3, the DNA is TGTGCCAGCTCACCTCAGGGTGGAGAGCAGTACTTC. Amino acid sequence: CASSPQGGEQYF.

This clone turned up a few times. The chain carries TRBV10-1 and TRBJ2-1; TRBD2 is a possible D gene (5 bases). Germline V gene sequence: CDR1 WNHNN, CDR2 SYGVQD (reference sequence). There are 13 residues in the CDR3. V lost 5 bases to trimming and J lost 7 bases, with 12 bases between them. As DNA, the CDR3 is TGCGCCAGCAGTCCCGGGATCGGGAATGAGCAGTTCTTC. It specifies CASSPGIGNEQFF.

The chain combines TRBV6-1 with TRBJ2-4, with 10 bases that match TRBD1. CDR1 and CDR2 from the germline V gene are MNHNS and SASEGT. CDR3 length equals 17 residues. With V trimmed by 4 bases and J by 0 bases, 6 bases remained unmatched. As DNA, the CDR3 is TGTGCCAGCAGTGGGACAGGGGGAGCGTTAGCCAAAAACATTCAGTACTTC. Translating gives CASSGTGGALAKNIQYF.

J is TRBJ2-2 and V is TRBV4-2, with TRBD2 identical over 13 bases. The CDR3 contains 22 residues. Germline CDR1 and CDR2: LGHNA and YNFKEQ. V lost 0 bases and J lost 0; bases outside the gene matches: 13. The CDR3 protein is CASSQDTGLAGAVTTNTGELFF. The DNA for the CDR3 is TGTGCCAGCAGCCAAGATACCGGACTAGCGGGGGCGGTTACTACGAACACCGGGGAGCTGTTTTTT.

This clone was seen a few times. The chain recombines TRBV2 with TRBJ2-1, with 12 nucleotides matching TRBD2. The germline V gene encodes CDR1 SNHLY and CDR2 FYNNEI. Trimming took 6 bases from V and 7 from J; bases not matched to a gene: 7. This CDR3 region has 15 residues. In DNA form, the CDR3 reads TGTGCCAGCAGGACTAGCGGGAGTTGGGATAATGAGCAGTTCTTC. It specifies CASRTSGSWDNEQFF.

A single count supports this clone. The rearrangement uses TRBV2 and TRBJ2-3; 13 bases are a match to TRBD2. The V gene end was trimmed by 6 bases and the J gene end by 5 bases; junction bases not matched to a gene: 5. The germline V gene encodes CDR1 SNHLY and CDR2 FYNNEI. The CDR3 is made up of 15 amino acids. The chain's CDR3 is CASRKGLAGEDTQYF. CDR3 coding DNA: TGTGCCAGCAGAAAAGGACTAGCGGGAGAAGATACGCAGTATTTT.

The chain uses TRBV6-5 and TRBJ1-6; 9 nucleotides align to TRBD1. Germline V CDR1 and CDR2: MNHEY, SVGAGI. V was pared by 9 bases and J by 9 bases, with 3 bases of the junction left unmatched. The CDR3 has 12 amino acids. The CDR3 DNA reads TGTGCCAGTGGGACAGGGATTTCACCCCTCCACTTT. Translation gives CASGTGISPLHF.

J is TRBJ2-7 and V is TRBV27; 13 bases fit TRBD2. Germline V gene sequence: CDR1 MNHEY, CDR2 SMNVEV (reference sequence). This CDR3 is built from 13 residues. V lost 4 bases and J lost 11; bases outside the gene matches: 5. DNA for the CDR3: TGTGCCAGCAGTTCGCCCGGACTAGCGGGAGAGTACTTC. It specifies CASSSPGLAGEYF.

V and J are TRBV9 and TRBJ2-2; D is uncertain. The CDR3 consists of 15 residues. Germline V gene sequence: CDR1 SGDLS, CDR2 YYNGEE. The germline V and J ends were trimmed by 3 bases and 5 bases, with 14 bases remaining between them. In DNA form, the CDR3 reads TGTGCCAGCAGCGCCTCTGGGCAGGTGACCGGGGAGCTGTTTTTT. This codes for CASSASGQVTGELFF.